A selection of T cell receptor beta chains follows, all from one sample in a study of beta chain features in type 1 diabetes. Some clones are missing from TCRdb's copy, which holds only in-frame ones; the method was immunoSEQ multiplex PCR. The table has approximately 120,000 clones, about two fifths seen once. The sample consisted of stem cell memory CD4+ T cells from blood. The origin of the receptors is a woman younger than 35 in good health. CDR3s include the opening cysteine and the closing phenylalanine or tryptophan. D genes are given only for firm matches. Some rows mark clone size as missing; the rest say once, few, many or name a class of expanded clone.

d_call	cdr3_length	clone_size	v_call	j_call	cdr3_nt	cdr3_aa
TRBD1	16	few	TRBV5-1	TRBJ2-7	TGCGCCAGCAGCTTGCCGAAGGGGACAGTTCCGGGCGAGCAGTACTTC	CASSLPKGTVPGEQYF
TRBD2	14	NA	TRBV11-2	TRBJ2-7	TGTGCCAGCAGCGCGAGGAGCGGGGCCCACGAGCAGTACTTC	CASSARSGAHEQYF
TRBD1	15	NA	TRBV29-1	TRBJ1-1	TGCAGCGTTGTATCTACAGGGGGCGCGAACACTGAAGCTTTCTTT	CSVVSTGGANTEAFF
NA	16	NA	TRBV5-6	TRBJ2-3	TGTGCCAGCACCTCGCTTGGGGCCAGGGACACAGATACGCAGTATTTT	CASTSLGARDTDTQYF
NA	17	NA	TRBV4-3	TRBJ2-7	TGCGCCAGCAGCCAAGATTGGGGCCTACTCTTCACCCACGAGCAGTACTTC	CASSQDWGLLFTHEQYF
TRBD2	16	NA	TRBV29-1	TRBJ2-2	TGCAGCGTTGAAGATCTAAGCGGGAGTAGGGGCGGGGAGCTGTTTTTT	CSVEDLSGSRGGELFF
NA	13	few	TRBV29-1	TRBJ1-1	TGCAGCGCCCCGGGAGGGCCGAACACTGAAGCTTTCTTT	CSAPGGPNTEAFF
TRBD2	15	NA	TRBV4-3	TRBJ2-2	TGCGCCAGCAGTCGACTAGCGGGGAGCACCGGGGAGCTGTTTTTT	CASSRLAGSTGELFF
TRBD1	19	NA	TRBV28	TRBJ1-5	TGTGCCAGCAGTTCGCGGCGGGTGAAACGGGACAGGAGTAATCAGCCCCAGCATTTT	CASSSRRVKRDRSNQPQHF
TRBD2	16	NA	TRBV7-3	TRBJ2-3	TGTGCCAGCAGCTTAAGGAAGTGGGAGGGCCTAGATACGCAGTATTTT	CASSLRKWEGLDTQYF
NA	14	NA	TRBV27	TRBJ2-3	TGTGCCAGCAGACTCCTAGGGGATTCAGATACGCAGTATTTT	CASRLLGDSDTQYF
TRBD2	14	once	TRBV11-2	TRBJ2-7	TGTGCCAGCAGCTCGAGCGGGGACTCCTACGAGCAGTACTTC	CASSSSGDSYEQYF
TRBD2	15	NA	TRBV2	TRBJ2-1	TGTGCCAGCACCTCTTCACTAGCGATCTACAATGAGCAGTTCTTC	CASTSSLAIYNEQFF
TRBD2	15	NA	TRBV14	TRBJ2-7	TGTGCCAGCAGCCAACAACCGGGACTAGGTTACGAGCAGTACTTC	CASSQQPGLGYEQYF
NA	14	few	TRBV5-1	TRBJ2-2	TGCGCCAGCAGCGTTGGTGAGAGAGGCGGGGAGCTGTTTTTT	CASSVGERGGELFF
NA	11	NA	TRBV2	TRBJ2-1	TGTGCCACAAGGGGAAACAATGAGCAGTTCTTC	CATRGNNEQFF
TRBD2	15	few	TRBV4-1	TRBJ2-1	TGCGCCAGCAGCCAAGATGGAAGGACTAGCGCCCAGCAGTTCTTC	CASSQDGRTSAQQFF
NA	12	NA	TRBV28	TRBJ1-2	TGTGCCAGCAGTTTGAAGGGGTATGGCTACACCTTC	CASSLKGYGYTF
NA	15	NA	TRBV5-5	TRBJ1-5	TGTGCCAGCAGCTTGTCACCGCTGCCGGGACAGCCCCAGCATTTT	CASSLSPLPGQPQHF
TRBD2	18	few	TRBV7-2	TRBJ2-2	TGTGCCAGCAGCCCCCCGGGACTAGCGGGAGATAGGGCCGGGGAGCTGTTTTTT	CASSPPGLAGDRAGELFF
NA	13	NA	TRBV29-1	TRBJ2-7	TGCAGCGTTGAAGCTGACAGATCCTACGAGCAGTACTTC	CSVEADRSYEQYF
TRBD2	15	NA	TRBV7-2	TRBJ2-1	TGTGCCAGCAGCTTCCCTAGCGGGAGCTACAATGAGCAGTTCTTC	CASSFPSGSYNEQFF
NA	14	few	TRBV25-1	TRBJ2-3	TGTGCCAGCAGTGAAAACAGGGCTGAGGATACGCAGTATTTT	CASSENRAEDTQYF